This T cell receptor beta chain was captured by sequencing in a study of T cell responses to AZD1222 COVID-19 vaccine. General study points: Sampled repertoires all dated from after the peak T cell response. Spike-specific TCR breadth and depth both grew after two AZD1222 doses.

Comments on this clone: Its antigen is unknown.

V gave up 2 bases and J gave up 8 bases; unmatched junction bases: 0. The germline V gene encodes CDR1 KGHSH and CDR2 LQKENI. There are 15 residues in the CDR3. The protocol was immunoSEQ multiplex PCR, while the TCRdb copy is restricted to in-frame clones and leaves out a portion. The table has under 200,000 clones, around nine tenths seen once. The receptor was isolated from an adult who received the MenACWY meningococcal vaccine as a control. The genes are TRBV18 and TRBJ2-4, with 16 bases aligning to TRBD2. This specimen was peripheral blood, taken 28 days after the second dose of the MenACWY control vaccine. The CDR3 DNA reads TGTGCCAGCTCACCAGGGACTAGCGGGAGGGACATTCAGTACTTC. Protein product: CASSPGTSGRDIQYF.